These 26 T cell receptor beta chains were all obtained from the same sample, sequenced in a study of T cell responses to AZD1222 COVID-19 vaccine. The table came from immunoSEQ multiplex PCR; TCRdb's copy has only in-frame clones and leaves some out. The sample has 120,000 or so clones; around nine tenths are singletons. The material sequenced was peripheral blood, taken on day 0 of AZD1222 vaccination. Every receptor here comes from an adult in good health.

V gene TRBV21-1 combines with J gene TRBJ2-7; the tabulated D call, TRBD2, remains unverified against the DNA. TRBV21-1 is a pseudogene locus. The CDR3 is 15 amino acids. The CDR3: CASSVPGLPHYEQYF. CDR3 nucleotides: TGTGCCAGCAGCGTACCGGGACTGCCTCACTACGAGCAGTACTTC.

The CDR3 sequence: CASSEWAPQHF. CDR3 nucleotide sequence: TGTGCCAGCAGTGAGTGGGCCCCCCAGCATTTT. V and J are TRBV6-1 and TRBJ1-5; unclear D gene. V lost 3 bases to trimming and J lost 10 bases, with 7 bases between them. This CDR3 region has 11 residues. Per germline, CDR1 MNHNS and CDR2 SASEGT.

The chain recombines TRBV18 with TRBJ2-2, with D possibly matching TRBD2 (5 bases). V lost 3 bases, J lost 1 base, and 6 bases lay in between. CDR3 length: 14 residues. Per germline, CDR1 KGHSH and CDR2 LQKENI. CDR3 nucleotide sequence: TGTGCCAGCTCACCGGGAGAGAACACCGGGGAGCTGTTTTTT. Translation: CASSPGENTGELFF.

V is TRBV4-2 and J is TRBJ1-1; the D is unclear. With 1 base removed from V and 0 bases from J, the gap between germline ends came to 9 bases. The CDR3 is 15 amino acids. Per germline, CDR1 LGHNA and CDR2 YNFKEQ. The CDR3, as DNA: TGTGCCAGCAGCCAAGGAGGCCAGATGAACACTGAAGCTTTCTTT. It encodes CASSQGGQMNTEAFF.

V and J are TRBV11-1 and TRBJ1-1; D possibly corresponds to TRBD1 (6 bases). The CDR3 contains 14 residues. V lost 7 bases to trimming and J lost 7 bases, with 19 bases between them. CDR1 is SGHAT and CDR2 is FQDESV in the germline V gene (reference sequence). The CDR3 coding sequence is TGTGCCAGCACGGGTTGGGGGCGCGAGGGTGAAGCTTTCTTT. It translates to CASTGWGREGEAFF.

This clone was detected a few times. CDR3 loop: CASSQDILPLWVGYTF. The CDR3 bases are TGTGCCAGCAGCCAAGACATACTGCCCTTATGGGTGGGCTACACCTTC. The chain employs TRBV14 and TRBJ1-2; no clear D gene. Germline V gene lookup returns CDR1 SGHDN and CDR2 FVKESK. Deletions cut 0 bases from V and 8 bases from J, with 19 bases between. The CDR3 is 16 amino acids.

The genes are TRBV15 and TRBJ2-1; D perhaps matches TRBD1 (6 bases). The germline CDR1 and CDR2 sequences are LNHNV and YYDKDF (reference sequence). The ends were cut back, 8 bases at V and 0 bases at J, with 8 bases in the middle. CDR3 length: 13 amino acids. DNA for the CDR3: TGTGCCACCCAGGGGAGCTCCTACAATGAGCAGTTCTTC. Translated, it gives CATQGSSYNEQFF.

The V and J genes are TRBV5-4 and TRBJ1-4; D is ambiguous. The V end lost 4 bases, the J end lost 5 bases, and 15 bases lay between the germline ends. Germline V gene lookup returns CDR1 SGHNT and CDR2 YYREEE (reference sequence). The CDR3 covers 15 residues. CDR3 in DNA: TGTGCCAGCAGCAACCTCAGGACGGAAAATGAAAAACTGTTTTTT. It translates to CASSNLRTENEKLFF.

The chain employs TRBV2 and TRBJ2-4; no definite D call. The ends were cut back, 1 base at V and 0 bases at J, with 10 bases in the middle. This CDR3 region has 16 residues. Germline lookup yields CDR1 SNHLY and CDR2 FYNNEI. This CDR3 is CASSEEITLAKNIQYF. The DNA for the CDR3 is TGTGCCAGCAGTGAAGAAATAACCCTAGCCAAAAACATTCAGTACTTC.

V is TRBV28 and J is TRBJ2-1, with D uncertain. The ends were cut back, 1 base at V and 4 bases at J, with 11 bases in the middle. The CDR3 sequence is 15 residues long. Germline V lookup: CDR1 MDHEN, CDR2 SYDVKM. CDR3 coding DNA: TGTGCCAGCAGTTTATTTCCTGGAGATTACAATGAGCAGTTCTTC. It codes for CASSLFPGDYNEQFF.

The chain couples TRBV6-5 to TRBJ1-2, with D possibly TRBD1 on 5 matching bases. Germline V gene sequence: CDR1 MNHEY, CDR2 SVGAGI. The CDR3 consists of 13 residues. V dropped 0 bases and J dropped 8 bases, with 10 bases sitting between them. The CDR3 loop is CASSYSRTQGYTF. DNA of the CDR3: TGTGCCAGCAGTTACTCCAGGACACAGGGCTACACCTTC.

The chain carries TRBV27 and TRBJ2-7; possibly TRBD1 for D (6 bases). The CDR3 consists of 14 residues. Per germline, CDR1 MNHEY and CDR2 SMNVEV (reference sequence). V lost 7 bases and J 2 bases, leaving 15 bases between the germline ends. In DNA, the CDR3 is TGTGCCAGCAAACCCCAGCAGGGGCCCTACGAGCAGTACTTC. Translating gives CASKPQQGPYEQYF.

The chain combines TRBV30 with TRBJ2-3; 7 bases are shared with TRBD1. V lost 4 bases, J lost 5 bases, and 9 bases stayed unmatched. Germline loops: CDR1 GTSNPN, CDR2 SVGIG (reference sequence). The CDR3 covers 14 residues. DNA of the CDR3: TGTGCCTGGAAGGTGGGCAGGGGGATAGATACGCAGTATTTT. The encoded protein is CAWKVGRGIDTQYF.

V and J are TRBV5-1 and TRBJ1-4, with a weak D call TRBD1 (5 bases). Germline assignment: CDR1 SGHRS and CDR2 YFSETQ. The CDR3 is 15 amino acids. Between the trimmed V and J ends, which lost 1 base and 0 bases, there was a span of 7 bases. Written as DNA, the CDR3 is TGCGCCAGCAGCTTGAGCAGGGCAACTAATGAAAAACTGTTTTTT. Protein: CASSLSRATNEKLFF.

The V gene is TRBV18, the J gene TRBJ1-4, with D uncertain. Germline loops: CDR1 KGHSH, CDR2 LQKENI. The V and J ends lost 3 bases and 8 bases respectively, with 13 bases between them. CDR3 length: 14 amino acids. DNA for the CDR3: TGTGCCAGCTCACCTCCCCCGGTTGGGGAAAAACTGTTTTTT. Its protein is CASSPPPVGEKLFF.

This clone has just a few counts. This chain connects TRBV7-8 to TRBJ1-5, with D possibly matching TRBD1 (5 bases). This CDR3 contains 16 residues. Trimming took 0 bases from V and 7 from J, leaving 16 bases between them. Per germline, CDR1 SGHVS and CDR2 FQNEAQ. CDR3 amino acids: CASSLAAQVKSQPQHF. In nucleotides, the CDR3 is TGTGCCAGCAGCTTAGCGGCACAGGTGAAATCGCAGCCCCAGCATTTT.

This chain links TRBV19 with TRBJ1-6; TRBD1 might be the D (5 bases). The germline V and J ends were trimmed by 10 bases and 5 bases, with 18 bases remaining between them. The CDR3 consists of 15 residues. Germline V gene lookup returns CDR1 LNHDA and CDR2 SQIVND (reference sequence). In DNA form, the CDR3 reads TGTGCCACTAACCCGCGGTCAGGGCATAATTCACCCCTCCACTTT. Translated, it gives CATNPRSGHNSPLHF.

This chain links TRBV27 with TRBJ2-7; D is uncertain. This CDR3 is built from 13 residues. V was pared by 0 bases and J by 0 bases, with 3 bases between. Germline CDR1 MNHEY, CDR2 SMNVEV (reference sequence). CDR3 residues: CASSLSPSYEQYF. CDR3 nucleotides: TGTGCCAGCAGTTTATCCCCCTCCTACGAGCAGTACTTC.

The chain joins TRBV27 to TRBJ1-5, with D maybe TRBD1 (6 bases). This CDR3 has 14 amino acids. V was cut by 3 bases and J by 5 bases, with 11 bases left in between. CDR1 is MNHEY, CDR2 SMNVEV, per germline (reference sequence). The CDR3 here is CASSFGGGDQPQHF. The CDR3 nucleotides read TGTGCCAGCAGTTTTGGGGGGGGCGATCAGCCCCAGCATTTT.

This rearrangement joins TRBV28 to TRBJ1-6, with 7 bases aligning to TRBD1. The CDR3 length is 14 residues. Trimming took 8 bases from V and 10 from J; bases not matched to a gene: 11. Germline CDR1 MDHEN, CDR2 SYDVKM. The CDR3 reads CASSYRGGRSPLHF. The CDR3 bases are TGTGCCAGCTCCTACAGGGGAGGAAGATCACCCCTCCACTTT.

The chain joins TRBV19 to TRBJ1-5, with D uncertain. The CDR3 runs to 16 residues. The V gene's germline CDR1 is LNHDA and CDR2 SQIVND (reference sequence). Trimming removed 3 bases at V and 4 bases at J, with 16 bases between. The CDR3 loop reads CASSIPQLIGNQPQHF. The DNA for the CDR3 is TGTGCCAGTAGTATCCCACAACTAATAGGAAATCAGCCCCAGCATTTT.

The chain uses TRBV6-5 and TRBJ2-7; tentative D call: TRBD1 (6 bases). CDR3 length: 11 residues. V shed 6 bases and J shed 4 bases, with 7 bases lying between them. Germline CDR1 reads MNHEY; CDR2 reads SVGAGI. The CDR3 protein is CASRQGYEQYF. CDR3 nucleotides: TGTGCCAGCAGGCAGGGGTACGAGCAGTACTTC.

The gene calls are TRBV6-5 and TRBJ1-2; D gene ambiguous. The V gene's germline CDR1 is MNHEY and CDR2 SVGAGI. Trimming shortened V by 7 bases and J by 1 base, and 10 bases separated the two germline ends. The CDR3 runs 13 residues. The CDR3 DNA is TGTGCCAGCACCTCAAATTATAACTATGGCTACACCTTC. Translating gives CASTSNYNYGYTF.

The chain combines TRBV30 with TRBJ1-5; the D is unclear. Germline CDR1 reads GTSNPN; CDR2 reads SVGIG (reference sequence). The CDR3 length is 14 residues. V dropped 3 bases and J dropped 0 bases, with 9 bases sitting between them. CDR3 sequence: CAWSGEHSNQPQHF. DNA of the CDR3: TGTGCCTGGAGCGGGGAACATAGCAATCAGCCCCAGCATTTT.

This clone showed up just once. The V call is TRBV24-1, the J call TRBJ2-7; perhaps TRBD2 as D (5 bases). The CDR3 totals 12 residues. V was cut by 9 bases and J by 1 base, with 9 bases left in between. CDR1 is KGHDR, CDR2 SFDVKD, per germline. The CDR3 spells CATSEASYEQYF. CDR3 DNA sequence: TGTGCCACCTCGGAGGCGTCCTACGAGCAGTACTTC.

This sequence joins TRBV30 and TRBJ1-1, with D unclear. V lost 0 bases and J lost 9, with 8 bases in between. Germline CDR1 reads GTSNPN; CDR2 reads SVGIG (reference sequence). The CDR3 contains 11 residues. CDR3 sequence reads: CAWSVSQKAFF. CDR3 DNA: TGTGCCTGGAGTGTTTCGCAGAAAGCTTTCTTT.